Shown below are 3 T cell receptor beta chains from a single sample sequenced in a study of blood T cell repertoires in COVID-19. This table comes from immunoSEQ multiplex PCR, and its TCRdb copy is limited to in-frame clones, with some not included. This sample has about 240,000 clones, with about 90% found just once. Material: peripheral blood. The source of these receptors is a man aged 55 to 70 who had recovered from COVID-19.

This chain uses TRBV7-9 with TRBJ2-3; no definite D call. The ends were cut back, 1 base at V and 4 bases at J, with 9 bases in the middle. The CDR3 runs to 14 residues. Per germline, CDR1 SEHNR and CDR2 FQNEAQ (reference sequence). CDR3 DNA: TGTGCCAGCAGCTTAGTGGGTGCGGCAGATACGCAGTATTTT. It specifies CASSLVGAADTQYF.

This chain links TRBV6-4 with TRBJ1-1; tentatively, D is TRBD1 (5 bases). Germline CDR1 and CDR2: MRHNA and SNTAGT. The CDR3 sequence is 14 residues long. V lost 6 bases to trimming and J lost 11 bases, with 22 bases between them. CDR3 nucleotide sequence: TGTGCCAGCAGCCTAAAACCGGGTCAAGGGGTTGCTTTCTTT. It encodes CASSLKPGQGVAFF.

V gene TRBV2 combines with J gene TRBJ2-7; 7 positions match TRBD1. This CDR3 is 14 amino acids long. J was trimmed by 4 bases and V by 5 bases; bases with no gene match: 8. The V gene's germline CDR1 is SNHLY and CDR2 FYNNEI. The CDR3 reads CASSPGQSHYEQYF. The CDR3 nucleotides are TGTGCCAGCAGTCCGGGACAGAGCCATTACGAGCAGTACTTC.